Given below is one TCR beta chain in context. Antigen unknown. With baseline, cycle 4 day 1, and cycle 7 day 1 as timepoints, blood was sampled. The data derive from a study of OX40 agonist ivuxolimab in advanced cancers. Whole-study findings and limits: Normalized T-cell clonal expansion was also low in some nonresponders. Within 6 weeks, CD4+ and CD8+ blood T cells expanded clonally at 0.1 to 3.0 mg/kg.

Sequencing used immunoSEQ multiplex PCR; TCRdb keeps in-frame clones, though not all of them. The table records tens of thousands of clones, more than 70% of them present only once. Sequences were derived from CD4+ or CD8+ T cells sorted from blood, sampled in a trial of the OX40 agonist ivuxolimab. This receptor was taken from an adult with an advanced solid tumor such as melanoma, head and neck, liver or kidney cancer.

CDR3 amino acids: CASSLVGQGNEKLFF. CDR3 DNA: TGTGCCAGCAGCTTGGTGGGGCAGGGTAATGAAAAACTGTTTTTT. The V call is TRBV5-4, the J call TRBJ1-4, with a weak D call TRBD1 (5 bases). CDR1 SGHNT and CDR2 YYREEE come from the germline V gene (reference sequence). V lost 0 bases and J lost 4, with 10 bases in between. This CDR3 region has 15 residues.